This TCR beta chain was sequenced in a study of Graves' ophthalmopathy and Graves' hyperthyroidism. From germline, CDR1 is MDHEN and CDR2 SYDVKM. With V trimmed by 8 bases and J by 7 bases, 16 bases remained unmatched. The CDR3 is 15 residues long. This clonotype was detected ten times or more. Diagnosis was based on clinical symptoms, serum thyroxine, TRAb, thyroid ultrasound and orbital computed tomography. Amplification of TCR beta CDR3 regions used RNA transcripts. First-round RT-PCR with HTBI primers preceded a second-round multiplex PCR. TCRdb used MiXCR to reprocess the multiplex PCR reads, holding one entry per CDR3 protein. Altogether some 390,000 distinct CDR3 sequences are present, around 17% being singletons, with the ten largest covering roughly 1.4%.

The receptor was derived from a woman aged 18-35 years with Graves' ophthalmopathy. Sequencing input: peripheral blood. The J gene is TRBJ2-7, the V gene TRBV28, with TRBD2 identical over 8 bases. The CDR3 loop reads CASRGGGGPYLEQYF. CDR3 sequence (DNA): TGTGCCAGCCGGGGGGGAGGGGGACCATATTTAGAGCAGTACTTC.